These 30 T cell receptor beta chains originate from one sample sequenced in a study of identical twins. MiXCR, run by TCRdb on the 5' RACE reads, gives a single entry per CDR3 protein. The sample includes under 1 million distinct CDR3 sequences, roughly an eighth of them seen just once. A further study also used this sample, focusing on yellow fever vaccine responses in identical twins.

Sequencing was carried out using PBMCs. Receptor source: a woman younger than 35 in good health.

The rearrangement links TRBV12-3 or TRBV12-4 to TRBJ2-2; 8 nucleotides line up with TRBD2. The junction had 5 bases not matched to a gene; V was cut back by 3 bases and J by 5 bases. The CDR3 is 15 residues long. The CDR3 DNA sequence: TGTGCCAGCAGTTTGTCGGCTAGCGGGACCGGGGAGCTGTTTTTT. Encoded protein: CASSLSASGTGELFF.

This clonotype was detected only a few times. The chain has TRBV5-5 and TRBJ2-5; weak D call: TRBD2 (5 bases). Trimming shortened V by 6 bases and J by 5 bases, and 20 bases separated the two germline ends. The CDR3 contains 15 residues. The germline V gene has CDR1 SGHKS and CDR2 YYEKEE (reference sequence). The CDR3 DNA reads as TGTGCCAGCATCCTAATGAAAGACTATGGGGAGACCCAGTACTTC. Amino acid sequence: CASILMKDYGETQYF. Full variable domain (remainder filled in from reference TRBV5-5 and TRBJ2-5): DAGVTQSPTHLIKTRGQQVTLRCSPISGHKSVSWYQQVLGQGPQFIFQYYEKEERGRGNFPDRFSARQFPNYSSELNVNALLLGDSALYLCASILMKDYGETQYFGPGTRLLVL.

This clonotype was detected ten times or more. The chain carries TRBV12-3 or TRBV12-4 and TRBJ2-2, with TRBD1 identical over 7 bases. This CDR3 has 16 amino acids. J lost 1 base, V lost 3 bases, and 5 bases had no gene match. The CDR3 here is CASSFSQGVNTGELFF. As DNA, the CDR3 is TGTGCCAGCAGTTTTTCGCAGGGGGTGAACACCGGGGAGCTGTTTTTT.

This clonotype was seen repeatedly, ten times or more. The rearrangement uses TRBV12-3 or TRBV12-4 and TRBJ2-2; 12 bases fit TRBD2. Unmatched junction bases numbered 10, after V lost 7 bases and J lost 4 bases. The CDR3 totals 17 residues. CDR3 amino acids: CASKLLAGGPGTGELFF. CDR3 bases: TGTGCCAGCAAACTACTAGCGGGAGGCCCGGGCACCGGGGAGCTGTTTTTT.

The rearrangement links TRBV29-1 to TRBJ2-1, with D possibly matching TRBD1 (5 bases). Germline values: CDR1 SQVTM, CDR2 ANQGSEA. The CDR3 runs to 13 residues. V dropped 2 bases and J dropped 5 bases, with 10 bases sitting between them. The CDR3: CSVERQRNNEQFF. The CDR3 DNA follows: TGCAGCGTTGAAAGACAGCGAAACAATGAGCAGTTCTTC.

This clonotype was seen only a few times. The chain combines TRBV4-1 with TRBJ2-1; TRBD2 matches 10 bases. V lost 4 bases, J lost 4 bases, and 16 bases stayed unmatched. The CDR3 loop spans 19 amino acids. CDR1 and CDR2 (germline): MGHRA, YSYEKL. CDR3 nucleotide sequence: TGCGCCAGCAGCCCTCGGGGGGGAAAGCGGGGGGGTACTTACAATGAGCAGTTCTTC. This codes for CASSPRGGKRGGTYNEQFF.

A few counts support this clonotype. This rearrangement joins TRBV3-1 to TRBJ2-3; D is unclear. V gave up 0 bases and J gave up 5 bases, with 9 bases separating them. This CDR3 spans 14 amino acids. The V gene's germline CDR1 is LGHDT and CDR2 YNNKEL (reference sequence). The CDR3 loop is CASSQERVLDTQYF. In nucleotides, the CDR3 is TGTGCCAGCAGCCAAGAAAGGGTTCTAGATACGCAGTATTTT.

This clonotype has just a few counts. The CDR3 DNA sequence: TGTGCCAGCAGCGAAGCGGGAGGGCTGTACAATGAGCAGTTCTTC. It specifies CASSEAGGLYNEQFF. V gene TRBV7-6 combines with J gene TRBJ2-1, with 10 nucleotides matching TRBD2. Germline values: CDR1 SGHVS, CDR2 FNYEAQ. V shed 5 bases, J shed 4 bases, and the junction held 5 bases outside the gene matches. The CDR3 is made up of 15 amino acids.

The J gene is TRBJ2-1, the V gene TRBV11-2; 7 nucleotides align to TRBD2. Germline CDR1 SGHAT, CDR2 FQNNGV. The CDR3 sequence is 14 residues long. V lost 11 bases and J lost 9; bases outside the gene matches: 16. The CDR3 reads CAGGEWGASGEQFF. CDR3 DNA sequence: TGTGCCGGGGGTGAGTGGGGAGCTAGCGGTGAGCAGTTCTTC.

This clonotype showed up many times. The chain joins TRBV12-3 or TRBV12-4 to TRBJ1-6, with 10 bases aligning to TRBD1. Trimming cost V 5 bases and J 7 bases; bases outside gene matches: 5. There are 15 residues in the CDR3. The CDR3 nucleotides read TGTGCCAGCAGTCCCCGGGACAGGGGCAATTCACCCCTCCACTTT. The encoded protein is CASSPRDRGNSPLHF.

A few counts support this clonotype. This chain uses TRBV20-1 with TRBJ1-5; the D is unclear. Germline V gene data show CDR1 as DFQATT and CDR2 as SNEGSKA (reference sequence). Trimming left V 2 bases short and J 4 bases short, with 6 bases between. The CDR3 is 12 residues long. CDR3 protein: CSARPENQPQHF. The CDR3 nucleotides read TGCAGTGCTAGACCCGAAAATCAGCCCCAGCATTTT.

The V gene is TRBV15, the J gene TRBJ2-1, with TRBD2 identical over 14 bases. The J segment lost 8 bases and the V segment lost 3 bases, leaving 12 bases of the junction unmatched. The CDR3 has 18 amino acids. Per the germline V gene, CDR1 is LNHNV and CDR2 is YYDKDF (reference sequence). CDR3: CATSRGTSGRGPSDEQFF. CDR3 nucleotide sequence: TGTGCCACCAGCAGGGGGACTAGCGGGAGAGGGCCGAGCGATGAGCAGTTCTTC.

This clonotype was counted a few times. This chain uses TRBV7-9 with TRBJ1-2; TRBD1 aligns across 9 bases. Germline trimming cut 5 bases from V and 4 bases from J; bases unmatched to any gene: 11. The CDR3 contains 16 residues. Germline V CDR1 and CDR2: SEHNR, FQNEAQ (reference sequence). The CDR3 region is CASSKPGQGSGYGYTF. For the CDR3, the DNA is TGTGCCAGCAGCAAACCGGGACAGGGATCAGGCTATGGCTACACCTTC.

This clonotype has a handful of counts. The V gene is TRBV6-5, the J gene TRBJ2-2; 7 nucleotides match TRBD1. The ends lost 0 bases at V and 6 bases at J; junction bases unmatched: 1. Germline loops: CDR1 MNHEY, CDR2 SVGAGI. The CDR3 covers 14 residues. CDR3 coding DNA: TGTGCCAGCAGTTACTCGAGGGGGCCCGGGGAGCTGTTTTTT. Residues: CASSYSRGPGELFF.

This clonotype has just a few counts. The chain has TRBV5-5 and TRBJ1-2; possible D gene TRBD1, 5 bases. V shed 4 bases and J shed 0 bases, with 16 bases lying between them. Germline V gives CDR1 SGHKS, CDR2 YYEKEE (reference sequence). The CDR3 totals 16 residues. The CDR3 reads CASSTWGQRANYGYTF. The CDR3 DNA follows: TGTGCCAGCAGCACCTGGGGCCAAAGAGCTAACTATGGCTACACCTTC.

The V gene is TRBV7-9, the J gene TRBJ2-3, with D possibly matching TRBD1 (6 bases). The CDR3 extends over 15 amino acids. From germline, CDR1 is SEHNR and CDR2 FQNEAQ (reference sequence). Trimming removed 5 bases from V and 0 bases from J, with 12 bases in between. CDR3 region: CASSRRTASTDTQYF. CDR3 nucleotide sequence: TGTGCCAGCAGCCGAAGGACAGCTAGCACAGATACGCAGTATTTT.

The table lists this clonotype with a few counts. The V and J genes are TRBV20-1 and TRBJ1-6; D perhaps matches TRBD1 (5 bases). The V and J ends lost 4 bases and 12 bases respectively, with 13 bases between them. There are 12 residues in the CDR3. Germline CDR1 is DFQATT and CDR2 is SNEGSKA (reference sequence). CDR3 sequence reads: CSATGTDGPLHF. As DNA, the CDR3 is TGCAGTGCTACAGGGACGGATGGACCCCTCCACTTT.

This clonotype was seen more than once but under ten times. The rearrangement uses TRBV7-9 and TRBJ2-5, with D unresolved. Deletions cut 3 bases from V and 3 bases from J, with 11 bases between. CDR3 size: 14 residues. Per the germline V gene, CDR1 is SEHNR and CDR2 is FQNEAQ (reference sequence). CDR3 region: CASSFFQVEETQYF. DNA of the CDR3: TGTGCCAGCAGCTTTTTTCAGGTCGAAGAGACCCAGTACTTC.

The V gene is TRBV27, the J gene TRBJ2-7; TRBD1 matches at 8 bases. The length of the CDR3 is 16 residues. Germline V gene lookup returns CDR1 MNHEY and CDR2 SMNVEV (reference sequence). The V segment lost 0 bases and the J segment 5 bases; nucleotides outside the gene matches: 9. The CDR3, as DNA: TGTGCCAGCAGTTTATCGTCGGGACAGGTCGGCCACGAGCAGTACTTC. This encodes CASSLSSGQVGHEQYF.

This clonotype appeared a few times. The chain has TRBV11-2 and TRBJ2-5; D unresolved. With 3 bases removed from V and 1 base from J, the gap between germline ends came to 9 bases. The CDR3 totals 14 residues. Per germline, CDR1 SGHAT and CDR2 FQNNGV. As DNA, the CDR3 is TGTGCCAGCAGCTTTTTCAGAACCCAAGAGACCCAGTACTTC. Translation: CASSFFRTQETQYF.

This clonotype was observed a handful of times. The chain joins TRBV27 to TRBJ2-2, with TRBD2 as a possible D gene (6 bases). The V gene's germline CDR1 is MNHEY and CDR2 SMNVEV (reference sequence). The CDR3 runs to 14 residues. Deletions cut 3 bases from V and 4 bases from J, with 9 bases between. The CDR3 nucleotides read TGTGCCAGCAGTTTTACGGGGGTCACCGGGGAGCTGTTTTTT. Its translation is CASSFTGVTGELFF.

The rearrangement links TRBV24-1 to TRBJ2-1, with a tentative D call TRBD2 (7 bases). This CDR3 comprises 16 residues. From germline, CDR1 is KGHDR and CDR2 SFDVKD. Trimming left V 7 bases short and J 0 bases short, with 15 bases between. The CDR3 reads CATSIRGANSYNEQFF. In DNA form, the CDR3 reads TGTGCCACCAGCATACGGGGGGCCAACTCCTACAATGAGCAGTTCTTC.

This clonotype showed up just once. The rearrangement joins TRBV5-1 to TRBJ2-6; D may be TRBD1 (6 bases). This CDR3 is built from 17 residues. V lost 7 bases, J lost 2 bases, and 19 bases lay in between. Looked up from germline, CDR1 is SGHRS and CDR2 is YFSETQ. CDR3 sequence (DNA): TGCGCCAGCGGTGAGCAGGGGCTGTCTGCTGGGGCCAACGTCCTGACTTTC. The encoded protein is CASGEQGLSAGANVLTF.

A few counts support this clonotype. This chain uses TRBV28 with TRBJ1-1; a weak D match, TRBD1 (6 bases). The CDR3 has 15 residues. Trimming stripped 6 bases from V and 5 bases from J, with 19 bases between. The germline V gene encodes CDR1 MDHEN and CDR2 SYDVKM. The CDR3 region has the DNA TGTGCCAGCAGGACGAGAGGGGGTTGGCGGACTGAAGCTTTCTTT. This sequence encodes CASRTRGGWRTEAFF.

V is TRBV25-1 and J is TRBJ1-1; 8 nucleotides align to TRBD1. Per germline, CDR1 MGHDK and CDR2 SYGVNS. V was clipped by 5 bases and J by 11 bases; unmatched bases: 16. The CDR3 covers 15 residues. DNA for the CDR3: TGTGCCAGCAGTCCACCGACAGGGGAAGGCTTCTGGGCTTTCTTT. This translates into CASSPPTGEGFWAFF.

This clonotype was seen repeatedly, ten times or more. A junction boundary mismatches the germline segment, possibly from a read error. This chain joins TRBV18 and TRBJ2-5, with 8 positions matching TRBD1. Looked up from germline, CDR1 is KGHSH and CDR2 is LQKENI. The CDR3 has 13 amino acids. The CDR3 spells CASSPGGQETQYF. The CDR3 coding sequence is TGCGCCAGCAGCCCAGGGGGCCAGGAGACCCAGTACTTC.

The chain is built from TRBV24-1 and TRBJ2-4; D not resolved. CDR1 and CDR2 from the germline V gene are KGHDR and SFDVKD. The CDR3 has 16 residues. The V end lost 7 bases, the J end lost 1 base, and 16 bases lay between the germline ends. Here the CDR3 reads CATRIVTRLAKNIQYF. The CDR3 region has the DNA TGTGCCACCAGGATTGTTACCCGTCTCGCCAAAAACATTCAGTACTTC.

This clonotype was seen more than once but under ten times. This sequence joins TRBV7-6 and TRBJ1-2; D is perhaps TRBD1 (6 bases). The CDR3 contains 13 residues. The V and J ends lost 5 bases and 8 bases respectively, with 15 bases between them. CDR1 and CDR2 from the germline V gene are SGHVS and FNYEAQ. The DNA for the CDR3 is TGTGCCAGCAGCCAGGGCCTTCAGGGGGGCTACACCTTC. Translation: CASSQGLQGGYTF.

The table lists this clonotype with a few counts. The V and J genes are TRBV5-1 and TRBJ2-3, with 9 bases lining up with TRBD2. Trimming cost V 3 bases and J 1 base; bases outside gene matches: 9. The CDR3 has 17 amino acids. Germline lookup yields CDR1 SGHRS and CDR2 YFSETQ. DNA of the CDR3: TGCGCCAGCAGCTGGAAGACTAGCGGAGGTCGCACAGATACGCAGTATTTT. The encoded protein is CASSWKTSGGRTDTQYF. Full variable domain (missing parts from reference TRBV5-1 and TRBJ2-3): KAGVTQTPRYLIKTRGQQVTLSCSPISGHRSVSWYQQTPGQGLQFLFEYFSETQRNKGNFPGRFSGRQFSNSRSEMNVSTLELGDSALYLCASSWKTSGGRTDTQYFGPGTRLTVL.

The V call is TRBV14, the J call TRBJ2-1; 7 bases map to TRBD1. Germline values: CDR1 SGHDN, CDR2 FVKESK. The junction had 7 bases not matched to a gene; V was cut back by 3 bases and J by 5 bases. The CDR3 runs 15 residues. CDR3 sequence (DNA): TGTGCCAGCAGCCACCGGGACAGAGTCCACAATGAGCAGTTCTTC. Translation gives CASSHRDRVHNEQFF.